These T cell receptor beta chains were read from a single sample in a study of regulatory T cells in long-lasting Graves disease. A single record per CDR3 protein comes from TCRdb applying MiXCR to the multiplex PCR reads. This table has 400,000 to 500,000 distinct CDR3 sequences, around 13% appearing once. These sequences were also reported in another study, on T cells in Graves' hyperthyroidism and ophthalmopathy.

The sample was peripheral blood mononuclear cells (PBMCs), taken at new diagnosis, from a patient treated with antithyroid drugs. Receptor source: a woman aged 45-60 years with Graves disease. Both conserved end residues are part of each CDR3. D genes are given only for firm matches. Not all rows give a size; the values are once, few, many and, for expanded clones, a class.

V gene,D gene,clone size,J gene,CDR3 protein,CDR3 DNA
TRBV5-1,NA,few,TRBJ2-1,CASSLGDGRYNEQFF,TGCGCCAGCAGCTTGGGGGACGGGAGATACAATGAGCAGTTCTTC
TRBV28,TRBD2,many,TRBJ2-1,CASSPTSGAYNEQFF,TGTGCCAGCAGTCCAACTAGCGGGGCATACAATGAGCAGTTCTTC
TRBV30,TRBD2,many,TRBJ2-3,CAWSVGTSGDTQYF,TGTGCCTGGAGTGTGGGGACTAGCGGAGATACGCAGTATTTT
TRBV6-1,NA,many,TRBJ2-2,CASSESPGPPASKLFF,TGTGCCAGCAGTGAATCGCCGGGACCGCCCGCTTCGAAGCTGTTTTTT
TRBV10-3,TRBD1,many,TRBJ1-5,CAISPGTESNQPQHF,TGTGCCATCAGCCCCGGGACAGAAAGCAATCAGCCCCAGCATTTT
TRBV7-9,NA,many,TRBJ1-2,CASSLTKYGYTF,TGTGCCAGCAGCTTAACCAAGTATGGCTACACCTTC
TRBV12-3/TRBV12-4,NA,many,TRBJ2-7,CASSETAENYEQYF,TGTGCCAGCAGTGAGACTGCGGAGAACTACGAGCAGTACTTC
TRBV6-1,NA,few,TRBJ2-5,CASSPTGLAIETQYF,TGTGCCAGCAGTCCGACCGGGCTAGCGATAGAGACCCAGTACTTC
TRBV6-5,NA,NA,TRBJ2-6,CASSYSYGSSGANVLTF,TGTGCCAGCAGTTACTCCTACGGCAGCTCTGGGGCCAACGTCCTGACTTTC
TRBV6-1,TRBD2,few,TRBJ2-3,CAREQTSGRFTDTQYF,TGTGCCAGGGAGCAAACTAGCGGGAGGTTCACAGATACGCAGTATTTT
TRBV12-3/TRBV12-4,TRBD1,few,TRBJ2-3,CASRTGDSLGSTDTQYF,TGTGCCAGCAGGACAGGGGACTCCCTTGGGTCTACAGATACGCAGTATTTT
TRBV28,TRBD1,many,TRBJ2-5,CASTWGTGAIETQYF,TGTGCCAGCACCTGGGGGACAGGGGCCATAGAGACCCAGTACTTC
TRBV19,NA,NA,TRBJ1-5,CASSIEVGNQPQHF,TGTGCCAGTAGTATCGAGGTAGGCAATCAGCCCCAGCATTTT
TRBV28,NA,many,TRBJ2-7,CASSGGATPTPDEQYF,TGTGCCAGCAGTGGGGGGGCTACACCAACTCCGGATGAGCAGTACTTC
TRBV18,NA,many,TRBJ2-5,CASSPREQETQYF,TGTGCCAGCTCACCCCGGGAACAAGAGACCCAGTACTTC
TRBV7-9,TRBD1,many,TRBJ1-1,CASSGRDRGLNTEAFF,TGTGCCAGCAGCGGTAGGGACAGGGGCCTGAACACTGAAGCTTTCTTT
TRBV5-1,NA,NA,TRBJ2-2,CASSSFPARGPNTGELFF,TGCGCCAGCAGCTCGTTTCCGGCCAGGGGACCGAACACCGGGGAGCTGTTTTTT
TRBV28,NA,many,TRBJ2-7,CASSPGGIQPYEQYF,TGTGCCAGCAGCCCCGGAGGGATCCAACCCTACGAGCAGTACTTC
TRBV12-5,TRBD2,many,TRBJ2-7,CASTPGGIEVREQYF,TGTGCTAGTACCCCGGGGGGTATAGAAGTGAGGGAGCAGTACTTC
TRBV28,TRBD1,many,TRBJ2-2,CASIGQGLNTGELFF,TGTGCCAGCATAGGACAGGGCCTTAACACCGGGGAGCTGTTTTTT
TRBV13,NA,few,TRBJ2-5,CASSATQETQYF,TGTGCCAGCAGCGCGACACAAGAGACCCAGTACTTC
TRBV6-1,TRBD1,many,TRBJ1-3,CASSRDSAFGNTIYF,TGTGCCAGCAGCCGGGACAGTGCCTTCGGAAACACCATATATTTT
TRBV5-1,TRBD2,NA,TRBJ2-1,CASSLVRGRAFLDEQFF,TGCGCCAGCAGCTTGGTTCGTGGGAGGGCCTTTCTGGATGAGCAGTTCTTC
TRBV28,NA,NA,TRBJ1-2,CASSSLLRYGYTF,TGTGCCAGCAGTTCCCTGTTGAGGTATGGCTACACCTTC
TRBV28,TRBD1,many,TRBJ2-7,CASSERTGSYEQYF,TGTGCCAGCAGTGAGAGGACAGGCTCCTACGAGCAGTACTTC
TRBV5-4,TRBD1,NA,TRBJ2-3,CASSMDRKGTDTQYF,TGTGCCAGCAGCATGGACAGGAAGGGCACAGATACGCAGTATTTT
TRBV7-9,NA,many,TRBJ2-5,CASSLGQSTVQETQYF,TGTGCCAGCAGCTTAGGCCAATCGACGGTTCAAGAGACCCAGTACTTC
TRBV11-2,TRBD2,many,TRBJ2-3,CASSLNSGLLDTQYF,TGTGCCAGCAGCTTAAACTCGGGACTACTAGATACGCAGTATTTT
TRBV7-9,NA,many,TRBJ2-3,CASSLASTDTQYF,TGTGCCAGCAGCTTAGCTAGCACAGATACGCAGTATTTT
TRBV9,NA,NA,TRBJ1-6,CASSVYRENSPLHF,TGTGCCAGCAGCGTATACAGAGAAAATTCACCCCTCCACTTT
TRBV5-1,NA,few,TRBJ2-7,CASSRVTSYEQYF,TGCGCCAGCAGTCGGGTCACCTCCTACGAGCAGTACTTC
TRBV6-1,NA,NA,TRBJ2-7,CASSPLGSQQYF,TGTGCCAGCAGCCCCCTCGGTAGTCAGCAGTACTTC
TRBV28,NA,many,TRBJ2-1,CASAAEVSYATYNEQFF,TGTGCCAGCGCGGCGGAGGTATCTTATGCCACCTACAATGAGCAGTTCTTC
TRBV28,NA,few,TRBJ2-1,CASSLYGSGHEQFF,TGTGCCAGCAGTTTGTACGGGAGTGGCCATGAGCAGTTCTTC
TRBV12-3/TRBV12-4,NA,few,TRBJ2-7,CASSLGGVDSYEQYF,TGTGCCAGCAGTTTGGGCGGGGTTGACTCCTACGAGCAGTACTTC